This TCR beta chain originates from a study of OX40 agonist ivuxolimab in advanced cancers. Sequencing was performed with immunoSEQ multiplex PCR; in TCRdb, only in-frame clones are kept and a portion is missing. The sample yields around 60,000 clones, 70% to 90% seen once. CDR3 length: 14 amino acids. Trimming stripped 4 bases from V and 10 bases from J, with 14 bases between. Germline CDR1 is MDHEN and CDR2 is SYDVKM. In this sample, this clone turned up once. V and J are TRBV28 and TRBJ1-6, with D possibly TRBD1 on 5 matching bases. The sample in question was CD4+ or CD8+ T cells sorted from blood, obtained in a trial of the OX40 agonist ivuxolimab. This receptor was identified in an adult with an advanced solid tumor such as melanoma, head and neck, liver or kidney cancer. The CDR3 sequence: CASSSDSENSPLHF. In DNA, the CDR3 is TGTGCCAGCAGTTCCGACAGCGAGAACTCACCCCTCCACTTT.